This T cell receptor (beta chain) originates from a study of cytomegalovirus exposure and HLA in healthy donors. A word on this clone: The antigen remains unidentified.

PCR primers comprised 60 Vbeta and 13 Jbeta primers. Profiled with immunoSEQ multiplex PCR; TCRdb holds only in-frame clones, not every one. The data contain under 200,000 clones, approximately 77% of them singletons. Study outcomes and limitations: The classifier reportedly diagnosed cytomegalovirus status with high sensitivity and specificity. Associated with HLA alleles at 0.05 false discovery rate in a later analysis were 15,000 to 20,000 TCR beta sequences. Reportedly, TCR beta sequences accurately predicted HLA-A and HLA-B alleles in most subjects. Later genetic work tied a missense DCLRE1C variant to beta-chain V and J trimming.

Specimen: PBMCs. This sequence originates from a male donor in good health and CMV-seropositive.

CDR3 nucleotides: TGTGCCAGCAGCAGGGTTAGACTAGCGGGTCAAGAGACCCAGTACTTC. Its protein is CASSRVRLAGQETQYF. The V call is TRBV5-6, the J call TRBJ2-5; 10 bases match TRBD2. Losses at the gene ends were 4 bases for V and 2 bases for J; bases not matched to a gene: 8. The germline V gene encodes CDR1 SGHDT and CDR2 YYEEEE. The CDR3 runs 16 residues.